This TCR beta chain was recorded in a study of T cell changes during pregnancy in multiple sclerosis. This CDR3 has 14 residues. Germline CDR1 SGHNT, CDR2 YYREEE (reference sequence). V was pared by 4 bases and J by 5 bases, with 7 bases of the junction left unmatched. Sequenced by immunoSEQ multiplex PCR; TCRdb stores in-frame clones only, minus some. The sample has about 110,000 clones, 91% seen once. The sample in question was peripheral blood, obtained before pregnancy. This rearrangement joins TRBV5-4 to TRBJ2-3; 7 bases are shared with TRBD1. This TCR came from a female donor with multiple sclerosis, enrolled in a pregnancy study. The CDR3 here is CASSPRDREDTQYF. In nucleotides, the CDR3 is TGTGCCAGCAGCCCCCGGGACAGAGAAGATACGCAGTATTTT.